This record looks at one T cell receptor beta chain sequence and its context. Among the unsorted PBMC samples, replicate PCRs used roughly 300 ng DNA, approximately 30,000 T cell genomes. Sequenced by immunoSEQ multiplex PCR; TCRdb stores in-frame clones only, minus some. The data contain 450,000 to 500,000 clones, around 85% of them singletons. Adults of Caucasian background living in Nashville, Tennessee made up all donors. Unsorted samples used 85 million to 90 million PBMCs for genomic DNA. The sample belongs to a study of shared clonotypes between healthy human individuals. The clonotype comes from a woman aged 35 to 49 in good health. Some clones in this sample may be carry-over from other donors' samples. The sequencing input was PBMCs.

CDR3 amino acids: CASSLVELSTGELFF. DNA of the CDR3: TGTGCCAGCAGCTTGGTGGAGTTGTCCACCGGGGAGCTGTTTTTT. This chain connects TRBV5-6 to TRBJ2-2, with unresolved D. The CDR3 length is 15 residues. Germline lookup yields CDR1 SGHDT and CDR2 YYEEEE. The V gene lost 0 bases and the J gene lost 4 bases, with 10 bases spanning the gap.